These 32 T cell receptor beta chains originate from one sample sequenced in a study of CD8+ T cells in alopecia areata. Extracted RNA was reverse transcribed into cDNA, the sequencing template. Clones were sequenced by immunoSEQ multiplex PCR, and TCRdb holds only the in-frame ones, with some missing. The sample carries around 250,000 clones, about two thirds recorded once. This specimen was CD4+ T cells sorted from blood, taken at week 0. The receptors shown here come from a human donor with alopecia areata.

The CDR3, as DNA: TGTGCCACCAGCAGAGCGGGACAGGGGCAATACGAGCAGTACTTC. Encoded protein: CATSRAGQGQYEQYF. The chain carries TRBV15 and TRBJ2-7, with TRBD1 identical over 10 bases. The V and J ends lost 1 base and 4 bases, in that order; junction bases with no gene match: 4. Per germline, CDR1 LNHNV and CDR2 YYDKDF (reference sequence). The CDR3 sequence is 15 residues long.

J is TRBJ1-6 and V is TRBV5-1, with no clear D. This CDR3 contains 13 residues. V was shortened by 4 bases and J by 8 bases, with 10 bases between the two germline ends. The germline V gene encodes CDR1 SGHRS and CDR2 YFSETQ. CDR3 nucleotide sequence: TGCGCCAGCAGCGGGAATAGGGATTCACCCCTCCACTTT. The encoded protein is CASSGNRDSPLHF.

This chain uses TRBV5-1 with TRBJ2-5, with D possibly TRBD1 on 5 matching bases. Germline V gene lookup returns CDR1 SGHRS and CDR2 YFSETQ. This CDR3 has 16 amino acids. Trimming pared 0 bases from V and 2 bases from J, leaving 14 bases between. CDR3 sequence reads: CASSLALGQSQETQYF. DNA for the CDR3: TGCGCCAGCAGCTTGGCCTTGGGGCAGTCACAAGAGACCCAGTACTTC.

This clone was seen once. The chain uses TRBV30 and TRBJ1-5; TRBD1 matches 7 bases. With 7 bases clipped from V and 3 bases from J, the junction kept 3 bases outside the gene matches. The germline CDR1 and CDR2 sequences are GTSNPN and SVGIG (reference sequence). This CDR3 is 12 amino acids long. DNA of the CDR3: TGTGCCTACGGGACAGTCAATCAGCCCCAGCATTTT. Amino acids: CAYGTVNQPQHF.

The rearrangement joins TRBV10-3 to TRBJ1-2, with 10 positions matching TRBD1. Germline assignment: CDR1 ENHRY and CDR2 SYGVKD. V lost 6 bases and J lost 6; bases outside the gene matches: 4. This CDR3 has 13 amino acids. CDR3 DNA sequence: TGTGCCATCAGGACCGGGACAGGGGATGGCTACACCTTC. Protein: CAIRTGTGDGYTF.

V usage is TRBV4-3 and J usage is TRBJ2-2; D is possibly TRBD1 (5 bases). V lost 0 bases and J lost 3, with 11 bases in between. Per the germline V gene, CDR1 is LGHNA and CDR2 is YSLEER. The CDR3 is 16 amino acids. In DNA form, the CDR3 reads TGCGCCAGCAGCCAAGATCATGACAGATACACCGGGGAGCTGTTTTTT. Protein product: CASSQDHDRYTGELFF.

The chain employs TRBV29-1 and TRBJ1-1; TRBD1 matches 9 bases. This CDR3 contains 12 residues. Germline-derived CDR1 and CDR2 are SQVTM and ANQGSEA. Trimming took 6 bases from V and 8 from J; bases not matched to a gene: 7. The DNA of the CDR3 is TGCAGCGTGGTGGGACAGGGAATCGAAGCTTTCTTT. It specifies CSVVGQGIEAFF.

Of note for this clone: Within the sample, other DNA sequences also encode this same CDR3. The CDR3 bases are TGTGCCAGCAGTGGGGGTCAGGCAGATACGCAGTATTTT. It specifies CASSGGQADTQYF. The chain has TRBV2 and TRBJ2-3; D unresolved. From germline, CDR1 is SNHLY and CDR2 FYNNEI. With 4 bases removed from V and 4 bases from J, the gap between germline ends came to 9 bases. This CDR3 spans 13 amino acids. Together with reference TRBV2 and TRBJ2-3, the CDR3 gives the full variable domain: EPEVTQTPSHQVTQMGQEVILRCVPISNHLYFYWYRQILGQKVEFLVSFYNNEISEKSEIFDDQFSVERPDGSNFTLKIRSTKLEDSAMYFCASSGGQADTQYFGPGTRLTVL.

V gene TRBV29-1 combines with J gene TRBJ2-5, with 7 bases aligning to TRBD1. The germline V gene has CDR1 SQVTM and CDR2 ANQGSEA. The CDR3 totals 13 residues. J lost 3 bases, V lost 4 bases, and 5 bases had no gene match. CDR3 sequence reads: CSVGRGGEETQYF. The CDR3 DNA sequence: TGCAGCGTTGGAAGAGGGGGCGAAGAGACCCAGTACTTC. The entire variable domain, with the rest obtained from reference TRBV29-1 and TRBJ2-5, is as follows: SAVISQKPSRDICQRGTSLTIQCQVDSQVTMMFWYRQQPGQSLTLIATANQGSEATYESGFVIDKFPISRPNLTFSTLTVSNMSPEDSSIYLCSVGRGGEETQYFGPGTRLLVL.

This rearrangement joins TRBV5-4 to TRBJ1-3; a weak D match, TRBD1 (5 bases). The CDR3 sequence is 13 residues long. CDR1 is SGHNT, CDR2 YYREEE, per germline (reference sequence). V shed 4 bases and J shed 5 bases, with 10 bases lying between them. The CDR3 DNA reads as TGTGCCAGCAGCCCCCAGGGAAGAAACACCATATATTTT. It translates to CASSPQGRNTIYF. The full variable domain, completed using reference TRBV5-4 and TRBJ1-3, is ETGVTQSPTHLIKTRGQQVTLRCSSQSGHNTVSWYQQALGQGPQFIFQYYREEENGRGNFPPRFSGLQFPNYSSELNVNALELDDSALYLCASSPQGRNTIYFGEGSWLTVV.

This chain connects TRBV7-9 to TRBJ1-1, with 9 positions matching TRBD1. V lost 5 bases to trimming and J lost 0 bases; unmatched junction nucleotides: 13. The CDR3 totals 18 residues. Germline assignment: CDR1 SEHNR and CDR2 FQNEAQ (reference sequence). CDR3 amino acids: CASSLLAGQGLMNTEAFF. CDR3 nucleotide sequence: TGTGCCAGCAGCCTCCTGGCGGGACAGGGCCTCATGAACACTGAAGCTTTCTTT.

This clone was seen a few times. The chain joins TRBV5-6 to TRBJ2-1, with D perhaps matching TRBD2 (6 bases). Germline V lookup: CDR1 SGHDT, CDR2 YYEEEE. Deletions cut 4 bases from V and 5 bases from J, with 13 bases between. The CDR3 contains 14 residues. CDR3 nucleotide sequence: TGTGCCAGCAGCCAAGGGAGGATCAACAATGAGCAGTTCTTC. Amino acid sequence: CASSQGRINNEQFF.

The V call is TRBV2, the J call TRBJ1-5; D ambiguous. The CDR3 is 15 amino acids. Germline V lookup: CDR1 SNHLY, CDR2 FYNNEI. Trimming left V 5 bases short and J 0 bases short, with 11 bases between. DNA of the CDR3: TGTGCCAGCAGTTTAACCCCGATTAGCAATCAGCCCCAGCATTTT. Translated: CASSLTPISNQPQHF.

V usage is TRBV10-2 and J usage is TRBJ2-2, with TRBD2 matching 14 bases. V lost 6 bases to trimming and J lost 7 bases; unmatched junction nucleotides: 7. The CDR3 consists of 16 residues. Germline V gene data show CDR1 as WSHSY and CDR2 as SAAADI. CDR3 DNA sequence: TGCGCCAGCAGGGGACTAGCGGGGGCCAGAAGCGGGGAGCTGTTTTTT. Its protein product is CASRGLAGARSGELFF.

The chain links TRBV29-1 to TRBJ1-5; 10 bases line up with TRBD1. With V trimmed by 6 bases and J by 5 bases, 4 bases remained unmatched. This CDR3 is built from 13 residues. Germline V lookup: CDR1 SQVTM, CDR2 ANQGSEA. CDR3 loop: CSVGQGNDQPQHF. In DNA form, the CDR3 reads TGCAGCGTGGGACAGGGGAATGATCAGCCCCAGCATTTT.

The rearrangement links TRBV7-6 to TRBJ1-4; no definite D call. CDR3 length: 15 amino acids. The germline V gene encodes CDR1 SGHVS and CDR2 FNYEAQ. Trimming took 0 bases from V and 0 from J, leaving 5 bases between them. The CDR3 DNA sequence: TGTGCCAGCAGCTTAGCGCACGCAACTAATGAAAAACTGTTTTTT. Its protein is CASSLAHATNEKLFF.

The rearrangement links TRBV30 to TRBJ1-2; 7 positions agree with TRBD1. This CDR3 spans 13 amino acids. CDR1 and CDR2 from the germline V gene are GTSNPN and SVGIG (reference sequence). Losses at the gene ends were 5 bases for V and 8 bases for J; bases not matched to a gene: 11. CDR3 loop: CAWHRGSSGGYTF. The CDR3 coding sequence is TGTGCCTGGCACAGGGGCTCCAGTGGGGGCTACACCTTC.

The table lists this clone with a few counts. The J gene is TRBJ1-1, the V gene TRBV5-1; D is unclear. V lost 5 bases, J lost 2 bases, and 10 bases lay in between. CDR1 SGHRS and CDR2 YFSETQ come from the germline V gene. The CDR3 has 13 amino acids. The CDR3 nucleotides are TGCGCCAGCAGAAGAGGAGAAAACACTGAAGCTTTCTTT. Its translation: CASRRGENTEAFF.

V gene TRBV4-3 combines with J gene TRBJ2-3, with 12 bases aligning to TRBD2. V lost 4 bases to trimming and J lost 2 bases; unmatched junction nucleotides: 16. CDR1 and CDR2 from the germline V gene are LGHNA and YSLEER. The CDR3 spans 20 residues. CDR3 region: CASSRSTPSGGASLTDTQYF. CDR3 nucleotides: TGCGCCAGCAGCCGGAGCACCCCTAGCGGGGGGGCGAGTCTCACAGATACGCAGTATTTT.

This sequence joins TRBV27 and TRBJ2-3; D perhaps matches TRBD2 (6 bases). In germline, CDR1 is MNHEY, CDR2 SMNVEV (reference sequence). V was clipped by 8 bases and J by 6 bases, with 18 bases between them. CDR3 size: 14 residues. In DNA form, the CDR3 reads TGTGCCAGCTTGGCTGGGGGGTTGTACGATACGCAGTATTTT. Amino acids: CASLAGGLYDTQYF.

This clone has only a few counts. Additional DNA sequences in this sample encode the identical CDR3. The V gene is TRBV9, the J gene TRBJ2-5, with a possible D match to TRBD2 (6 bases). Looked up from germline, CDR1 is SGDLS and CDR2 is YYNGEE. This CDR3 has 13 amino acids. Deletions cut 0 bases from V and 5 bases from J, with 8 bases between. CDR3 in amino acids: CASSVVGGETQYF. CDR3 DNA sequence: TGTGCCAGCAGCGTAGTTGGAGGGGAGACCCAGTACTTC.

This chain links TRBV30 with TRBJ2-5; 7 bases match TRBD1. CDR3 length: 13 residues. CDR1 and CDR2 from the germline V gene are GTSNPN and SVGIG (reference sequence). V was clipped by 1 base and J by 4 bases; unmatched bases: 3. CDR3 DNA: TGTGCCTGGAGTGCCCGACAGGGAGAGACCCAGTACTTC. Translating gives CAWSARQGETQYF.

The chain joins TRBV19 to TRBJ1-5, with 7 bases matching TRBD1. With 7 bases clipped from V and 9 bases from J, the junction kept 12 bases outside the gene matches. CDR1 and CDR2 from the germline V gene are LNHDA and SQIVND (reference sequence). The CDR3 is 14 amino acids. The CDR3 DNA reads TGTGCCAGTACAGGGGGAGTTTTAGGGCGGCCCCAGCATTTT. Protein: CASTGGVLGRPQHF.

The genes are TRBV6-5 and TRBJ1-1; TRBD1 agrees at 7 bases. Trimming took 6 bases from V and 0 from J; bases not matched to a gene: 7. CDR3 size: 15 residues. Germline V CDR1 and CDR2: MNHEY, SVGAGI. The CDR3 sequence is CASRTGGGLNTEAFF. The CDR3, as DNA: TGTGCCAGCAGAACAGGAGGGGGCTTGAACACTGAAGCTTTCTTT.

This clone was detected once. V usage is TRBV30 and J usage is TRBJ2-7; D is unresolved. Trimming took 2 bases from V and 5 from J, leaving 13 bases between them. From germline, CDR1 is GTSNPN and CDR2 SVGIG (reference sequence). The CDR3 loop spans 13 amino acids. CDR3 sequence (DNA): TGTGCCTGGAGTCGCACCGAAAAGAACGAGCAGTACTTC. This codes for CAWSRTEKNEQYF.

This chain connects TRBV5-1 to TRBJ2-7; 11 nucleotides agree with TRBD1. CDR1 and CDR2 from the germline V gene are SGHRS and YFSETQ. The CDR3 has 15 amino acids. The V and J ends lost 4 bases and 7 bases, in that order; junction bases with no gene match: 10. The DNA of the CDR3 is TGCGCCAGCAGCCCACTCGGACAGGGGGCCGGGGAGCAGTACTTC. This codes for CASSPLGQGAGEQYF.

The rearrangement links TRBV18 to TRBJ2-1; D remains ambiguous. The CDR3 is 15 residues long. CDR1 and CDR2 from the germline V gene are KGHSH and LQKENI. Trimming shortened V by 3 bases and J by 0 bases, and 9 bases separated the two germline ends. CDR3 bases: TGTGCCAGCTCACCTAAACAGAGCTCCTACAATGAGCAGTTCTTC. As protein: CASSPKQSSYNEQFF.

This clone has more than one count but fewer than ten. The V gene is TRBV29-1, the J gene TRBJ2-1, with 7 bases identical to TRBD1. The CDR3 is 12 amino acids. V dropped 7 bases and J dropped 7; count of bases not matched to a gene: 7. Germline-derived CDR1 and CDR2 are SQVTM and ANQGSEA. CDR3 amino acids: CSAQGQLNEQFF. CDR3 bases: TGCAGCGCTCAGGGACAGTTAAATGAGCAGTTCTTC.

The genes are TRBV4-1 and TRBJ1-1, with D perhaps matching TRBD1 (5 bases). CDR3 length equals 14 residues. Germline CDR1 is MGHRA and CDR2 is YSYEKL. The V gene lost 2 bases and the J gene lost 2 bases, with 9 bases spanning the gap. The CDR3 DNA sequence: TGCGCCAGCAGCCAAATGGGACTAAACACTGAAGCTTTCTTT. Translation: CASSQMGLNTEAFF.

This clone was recorded once. This chain uses TRBV30 with TRBJ1-4; D remains ambiguous. The germline V gene has CDR1 GTSNPN and CDR2 SVGIG (reference sequence). The V end was cut by 5 bases, the J end by 8 bases, with 9 bases between. CDR3 length equals 11 residues. The CDR3 DNA is TGTGCCTGGGGGATTCGGGAAAAACTGTTTTTT. Its protein is CAWGIREKLFF. The full variable domain, rest sourced from reference TRBV30 and TRBJ1-4, is SQTIHQWPATLVQPVGSPLSLECTVEGTSNPNLYWYRQAAGRGLQLLFYSVGIGQISSEVPQNLSASRPQDRQFILSSKKLLLSDSGFYLCAWGIREKLFFGSGTQLSVL.

V is TRBV4-1 and J is TRBJ2-7; D perhaps matches TRBD1 (7 bases). Trimming pared 3 bases from V and 4 bases from J, leaving 19 bases between. CDR3 length equals 16 residues. Per the germline V gene, CDR1 is MGHRA and CDR2 is YSYEKL. The CDR3 region has the DNA TGCGCCAGCAGCCACCTCGTCCAGGGGGGCCAGTACGAGCAGTACTTC. Its protein product is CASSHLVQGGQYEQYF.

This clone turned up a few times. This rearrangement joins TRBV6-5 to TRBJ1-1, with unresolved D. The CDR3 runs 11 residues. Germline V gene sequence: CDR1 MNHEY, CDR2 SVGAGI. Trimming stripped 6 bases from V and 7 bases from J, with 9 bases between. The CDR3 sequence: CASSHQDEAFF. The DNA for the CDR3 is TGTGCCAGCAGCCATCAGGATGAAGCTTTCTTT.